This T cell receptor beta chain was sequenced for a study of cytomegalovirus exposure and HLA in healthy donors. A single count supports this clone. Its antigen is not identified. V shed 4 bases, J shed 3 bases, and the junction held 16 bases outside the gene matches. The germline gives CDR1 SGHDT, CDR2 YYEEEE. CDR3 length: 17 amino acids. Overall study findings and caveats: Some V segments (TRBV6-2 and TRBV6-3 among them) were excluded as indistinguishable.

PCR involved 60 Vbeta and 13 Jbeta primers. Using immunoSEQ multiplex PCR, the repertoire was profiled, and TCRdb retains in-frame clones only, with some absent. The sample gives about 120,000 clones, around 80% of which show up once; roughly a tenth is in the top ten. The chain carries TRBV5-6 and TRBJ2-7, with 7 bases lining up with TRBD2. Sequencing input: PBMCs. This clonotype was obtained from a man aged 25 to 40 in good health and CMV-seropositive. The CDR3 here is CASSPTVGGGDDYEQYF. The DNA for the CDR3 is TGTGCCAGCAGCCCGACGGTGGGCGGGGGAGATGACTACGAGCAGTACTTC.